These 10 T cell receptor beta chains were all obtained from the same sample, sequenced in a study of CD8 T cells in ankylosing spondylitis (dated by TCRdb to about 2017). The library came from 5' RACE. The sequencing machine was an Illumina HiSeq 2500. In TCRdb, the public reads were trimmed at Q25 with fastp and aligned with MiXCR, with productive beta chains retained. Each CDR3 protein gets just one entry, which takes the most common genes and DNA from the rows behind it. The sample table holds some 130,000 distinct CDR3 sequences, of which 6% to 8% were seen once. The ten biggest clones cover about an eighth of the sample. The sample taken for sequencing was blood, either unsorted or a sorted T cell fraction (not recorded which). The receptors here all came from a female donor with ankylosing spondylitis or in good health (not recorded which).

This clonotype was seen only a few times. In nucleotides, the CDR3 is TGCGCCAGCAGCGGGACGGGACGGGTGACGAGCTACGAGCAGTACTTC. This gives the protein CASSGTGRVTSYEQYF. The rearrangement links TRBV5-1 to TRBJ2-7, with D perhaps TRBD1 or TRBD2 (5 bases each). V lost 4 bases, J lost 3 bases, and 20 bases lay in between. Germline V CDR1 and CDR2: SGHRS, YFSETQ. This CDR3 contains 16 residues.

Relative to its sample, this clonotype is medium-sized. The V and J genes are TRBV5-1 and TRBJ2-7, with D possibly being TRBD2 (6 bases). Germline CDR1 SGHRS, CDR2 YFSETQ. V was shortened by 4 bases and J by 3 bases, with 14 bases between the two germline ends. The CDR3 runs 14 residues. This CDR3 is CASSPGVSRYEQYF. CDR3 DNA sequence: TGCGCCAGCAGCCCGGGAGTTAGCCGCTACGAGCAGTACTTC.

This clonotype has ten or more counts. The J gene is TRBJ1-2, the V gene TRBV4-3, with TRBD1 matching over 7 bases. Trimming at V came to 1 base and at J to 1 base, leaving 9 bases not matched to a gene. This CDR3 comprises 17 residues. Germline lookup yields CDR1 LGHNA and CDR2 YSLEER. The CDR3 reads CASSQGTGGTLNYGYTF. The CDR3 DNA reads as TGCGCCAGCAGCCAAGGGACAGGCGGGACCCTTAACTATGGCTACACCTTC.

This clonotype was seen at least ten times. The chain carries TRBV29-1 and TRBJ2-3; D perhaps matches TRBD1 (6 bases). Germline V gene lookup returns CDR1 SQVTM and CDR2 ANQGSEA. Trimming left V 0 bases short and J 6 bases short, with 10 bases between. The CDR3 covers 13 residues. CDR3 sequence (DNA): TGCAGCGTTGAAGAGGGGGCGCGGGATACGCAGTATTTT. It specifies CSVEEGARDTQYF.

This clonotype was recorded at least ten times. The chain recombines TRBV12-3 or TRBV12-4 with TRBJ1-4; D is perhaps TRBD1 (5 bases). With 7 bases removed from V and 0 bases from J, the gap between germline ends came to 15 bases. The CDR3 spans 16 residues. The CDR3 spells CASTCAQGATNEKLFF. DNA of the CDR3: TGTGCCAGCACCTGCGCGCAGGGTGCAACTAATGAAAAACTGTTTTTT.

On this clonotype itself: An end of the junction differs from the germline gene, which may be a read error. This chain joins TRBV2 and TRBJ2-3, with 7 bases identical to TRBD1. The CDR3 is made up of 14 amino acids. In germline, CDR1 is SNHLY, CDR2 FYNNEI. CDR3 nucleotides: TGTGCCAGCAGGGAAGACAGGGCGGGTGATACGCAGTATTTT. It translates to CASREDRAGDTQYF.

This clonotype was seen more than once but under ten times. The rearrangement links TRBV5-6 to TRBJ2-6, with a possible D match to TRBD1 (5 bases). CDR3 length equals 15 residues. Trimming shortened V by 5 bases and J by 0 bases, and 9 bases separated the two germline ends. Germline V gene lookup returns CDR1 SGHDT and CDR2 YYEEEE. For the CDR3, the DNA is TGTGCCAGCAGGAAGACAGTCTCTGGGGCCAACGTCCTGACTTTC. Its protein is CASRKTVSGANVLTF.

This clonotype was found many times. CDR3 DNA: TGCGCCAGCAGTCGGAACCCCAATGAGCAGTTCTTC. Amino acid sequence: CASSRNPNEQFF. V and J are TRBV4-3 and TRBJ2-1; D unresolved. This CDR3 has 12 residues. CDR1 and CDR2 (germline): LGHNA, YSLEER. The V end was cut by 6 bases, the J end by 6 bases, with 9 bases between.

In its sample, this clonotype was seen many times. The chain uses TRBV5-1 and TRBJ2-7; a weak D match, TRBD2 (5 bases). V was pared by 4 bases and J by 7 bases, with 15 bases between. CDR1 is SGHRS, CDR2 YFSETQ, per germline. The CDR3 length is 13 residues. In DNA form, the CDR3 reads TGCGCCAGCAGCGCGGTCATTTCGGGGGAGCAGTACTTC. This gives the protein CASSAVISGEQYF.

This clonotype was found many times. This rearrangement joins TRBV19 to TRBJ2-7, with 12 bases that match TRBD1. CDR3 length: 15 residues. Germline CDR1 and CDR2: LNHDA and SQIVND (reference sequence). Trimming removed 9 bases from V and 2 bases from J; junction bases left unmatched: 8. The CDR3 is CASPGQGAGTYEQYF. CDR3 in DNA: TGTGCCAGCCCGGGACAGGGGGCAGGTACCTACGAGCAGTACTTC.